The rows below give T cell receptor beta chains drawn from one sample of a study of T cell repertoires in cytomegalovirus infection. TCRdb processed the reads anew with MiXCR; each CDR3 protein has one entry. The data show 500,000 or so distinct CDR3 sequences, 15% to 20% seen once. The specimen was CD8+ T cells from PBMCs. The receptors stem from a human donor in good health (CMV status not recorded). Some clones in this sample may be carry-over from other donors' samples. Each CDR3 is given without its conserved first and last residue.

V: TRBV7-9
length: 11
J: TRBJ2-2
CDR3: ASSFKQGGELF

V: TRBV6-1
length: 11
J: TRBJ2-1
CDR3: ATPRAGGNEQF

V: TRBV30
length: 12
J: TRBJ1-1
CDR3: AWSVGALNTEAF

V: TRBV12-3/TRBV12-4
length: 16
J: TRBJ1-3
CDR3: ATIQGGGQPISGNTIY

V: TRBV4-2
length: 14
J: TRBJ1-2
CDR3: ASSQDAQHLGNGYT

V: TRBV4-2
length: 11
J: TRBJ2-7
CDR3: ASSRNLVTEQY

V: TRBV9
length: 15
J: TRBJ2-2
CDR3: ASSVAKRGMNTGELF

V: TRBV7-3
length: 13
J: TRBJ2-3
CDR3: ASSPLAGGPDTQY

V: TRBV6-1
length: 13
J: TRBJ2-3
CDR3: ASTLWGPRTDTQY

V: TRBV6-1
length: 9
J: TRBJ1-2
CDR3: ASTGNYGYT

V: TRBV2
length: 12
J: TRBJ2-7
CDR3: ASSEGPAGYEQY

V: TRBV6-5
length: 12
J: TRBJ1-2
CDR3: ASSYGGESYGYT

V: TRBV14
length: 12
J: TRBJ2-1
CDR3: ASSQDALYNEQF

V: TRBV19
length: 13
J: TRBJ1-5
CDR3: ASSRSQIINQPQH

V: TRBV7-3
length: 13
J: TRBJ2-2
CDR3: ASSYLSGNTGELF

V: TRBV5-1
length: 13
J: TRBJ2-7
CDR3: ASSLGSGAGYEQY

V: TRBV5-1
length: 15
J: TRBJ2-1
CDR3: ASSPQTSGRRLNEQF

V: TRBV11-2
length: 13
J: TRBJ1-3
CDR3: ASRQGFTSGNTIY

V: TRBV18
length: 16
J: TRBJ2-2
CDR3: ASSLKTTRDSNTGELF

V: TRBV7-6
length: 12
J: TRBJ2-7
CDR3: ASSSRGREDEQY

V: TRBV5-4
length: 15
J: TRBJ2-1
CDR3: ASSFSVSSSSYNEQF

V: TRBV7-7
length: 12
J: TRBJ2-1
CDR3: ASSHRDNLNEQF

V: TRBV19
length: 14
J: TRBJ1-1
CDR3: ASSIARGRANTEAF

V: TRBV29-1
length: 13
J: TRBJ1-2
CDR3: SVPTPRSGGRGYT

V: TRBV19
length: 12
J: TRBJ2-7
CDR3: ASSMGEGIYEQY

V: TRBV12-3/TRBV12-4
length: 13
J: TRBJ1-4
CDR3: ASSSSDGGREKLF

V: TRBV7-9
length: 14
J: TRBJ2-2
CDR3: ASSHPGLWNTGELF

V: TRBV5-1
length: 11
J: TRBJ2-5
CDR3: ASGTGGFETQY

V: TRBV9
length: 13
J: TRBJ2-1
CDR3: ASSVGQLTYNEQF